Listed here are 7 T cell receptor beta chains from one sample, sequenced in a study of blood T cells in healthy people across ages. Then a second PCR, running roughly 7 to 12 cycles, was carried out with a sample-barcoded 5' primer and a J-beta primer mix. Each CDR3 protein is one row after TCRdb ran MiXCR on the 5' RACE reads. The data contain about 1.6 million distinct CDR3 sequences, roughly 32% of them seen just once; the ten biggest clones take up around 10%. The source material was blood. Every receptor here comes from a woman in her twenties or thirties in good health.

This clonotype was found a few times. The gene calls are TRBV30 and TRBJ2-6, with D unclear. Germline loops: CDR1 GTSNPN, CDR2 SVGIG (reference sequence). This CDR3 region has 15 residues. Trimming stripped 6 bases from V and 0 bases from J, with 12 bases between. The CDR3 region has the DNA TGTGCCTGTTCTAGGCCCCGCTCTGGGGCCAACGTCCTGACTTTC. Its translation: CACSRPRSGANVLTF.

In this sample, this clonotype turned up a few times. The rearrangement links TRBV7-3 to TRBJ2-2, with a tentative D call TRBD2 (6 bases). Deletions cut 1 base from V and 7 bases from J, with 7 bases between. The CDR3 length is 13 residues. The germline V gene has CDR1 SGHTA and CDR2 FQGTGA. The CDR3 is CASSLSGDGELFF. The CDR3 DNA is TGTGCCAGCAGCTTAAGCGGGGACGGGGAGCTGTTTTTT.

The chain uses TRBV3-1 and TRBJ2-5, with D unresolved. The CDR3 sequence is 17 residues long. Germline assignment: CDR1 LGHDT and CDR2 YNNKEL (reference sequence). Trimming cost V 0 bases and J 3 bases, with 17 bases left between them. In DNA form, the CDR3 reads TGTGCCAGCAGCCAAGATTCGGCAATAGCCCTAAAAGAGACCCAGTACTTC. As protein: CASSQDSAIALKETQYF.

This chain joins TRBV6-5 and TRBJ2-5, with no clear D. Trimming left V 2 bases short and J 2 bases short, with 6 bases between. CDR3 length: 13 residues. Looked up from germline, CDR1 is MNHEY and CDR2 is SVGAGI. The CDR3 protein is CASSYVEQETQYF. In nucleotides, the CDR3 is TGTGCCAGCAGTTACGTAGAACAAGAGACCCAGTACTTC.

On this clonotype: Relative to the germline gene, one junction end is altered; a read error may explain this. The V and J genes are TRBV7-3 and TRBJ1-1; D ambiguous. Germline V gene lookup returns CDR1 SGHTA and CDR2 FQGTGA. The CDR3 is 16 residues long. The CDR3 sequence: CASSLGDRGLNAEAFF. For the CDR3, the DNA is TGTGCCAGCAGCTTGGGCGACCGCGGACTGAACGCTGAAGCTTTCTTT.

J is TRBJ1-6 and V is TRBV20-1, with no clear D. The V gene's germline CDR1 is DFQATT and CDR2 SNEGSKA (reference sequence). Trimming removed 3 bases from V and 10 bases from J, with 16 bases in between. The CDR3 runs to 14 residues. In DNA, the CDR3 is TGCAGTGCTAGGCCCCCCCCGGGTCTATCACCCCTCCACTTT. It encodes CSARPPPGLSPLHF.

The J gene is TRBJ1-2, the V gene TRBV2; a possible D gene is TRBD1 (5 bases). V gave up 0 bases and J gave up 5 bases, with 13 bases separating them. This CDR3 has 15 residues. In germline, CDR1 is SNHLY, CDR2 FYNNEI. The CDR3 loop is CASSEALAGPYGYTF. CDR3 nucleotides: TGTGCCAGCAGTGAAGCGCTGGCAGGGCCATATGGCTACACCTTC. The full variable domain, its missing parts supplied by reference TRBV2 and TRBJ1-2, is EPEVTQTPSHQVTQMGQEVILRCVPISNHLYFYWYRQILGQKVEFLVSFYNNEISEKSEIFDDQFSVERPDGSNFTLKIRSTKLEDSAMYFCASSEALAGPYGYTFGSGTRLTVV.